This TCR beta chain was documented in a study of prognosis after radiotherapy for stage I lung cancer. Study overall: Individuals with stage I non-small cell lung cancer joined the cohort between 2018 and 2019.

With two-round multiplex PCR, TCR beta CDR3 sequences were amplified from genomic DNA. Primers (each specific to one TRBV or TRBJ gene) were used in first-round PCR. One entry per CDR3 protein results from TCRdb running MiXCR on the multiplex PCR reads. The sample gives 59,000 or so distinct CDR3 sequences, 26% of which show up once; 7.5% is in the top ten. This clonotype was observed at least ten times. This CDR3 is built from 16 residues. Trimming left V 3 bases short and J 2 bases short, with 18 bases between. Germline values: CDR1 GTSNPN, CDR2 SVGIG (reference sequence). Investigators drew approximately 5.8 milliliters of peripheral blood at each of two time points.

This sequence originates from a donor over 45 with non-small cell lung cancer. The chain is built from TRBV30 and TRBJ2-3; possibly TRBD1 for D (5 bases). The source was PBMCs, collected before or after stereotactic body radiation therapy (not recorded which). The CDR3 DNA follows: TGTGCCTGGAGCCGTGGGGCAGGGCGCTCCACAGATACGCAGTATTTT. Protein sequence: CAWSRGAGRSTDTQYF. The variable domain in full, completed from reference TRBV30 and TRBJ2-3, reads SQTIHQWPATLVQPVGSPLSLECTVEGTSNPNLYWYRQAAGRGLQLLFYSVGIGQISSEVPQNLSASRPQDRQFILSSKKLLLSDSGFYLCAWSRGAGRSTDTQYFGPGTRLTVL.